This entry concerns a single TCR beta chain. The target antigen is unknown. Researchers ran immunoSEQ v3.0 at survey level. Some clones are missing from TCRdb's copy, which holds only in-frame ones; the method was immunoSEQ multiplex PCR. The table lists 5,000 to 7,500 clones, around 85% of them singletons. The CDR3 has 15 amino acids. Trimming shortened V by 5 bases and J by 0 bases, and 11 bases separated the two germline ends. The germline gives CDR1 MNHEY, CDR2 SVGAGI. Every participant gave one or more pre-ART and two or more post-ART PBMC samples. This entry is derived from a study of long-term antiretroviral therapy in people with HIV. Overall study results and limits: In samples taken after ART, diversity increased but remained below transplant donor control levels.

This TCR was sampled from a woman in her 50s with HIV. Sequencing used unsorted PBMCs, obtained 3.7 years after starting antiretroviral therapy. The rearrangement joins TRBV6-5 to TRBJ1-3; perhaps TRBD1 as D (5 bases). The CDR3 DNA follows: TGTGCCAGCAGTAATACAGGTGACTCTGGAAACACCATATATTTT. Its protein product is CASSNTGDSGNTIYF.